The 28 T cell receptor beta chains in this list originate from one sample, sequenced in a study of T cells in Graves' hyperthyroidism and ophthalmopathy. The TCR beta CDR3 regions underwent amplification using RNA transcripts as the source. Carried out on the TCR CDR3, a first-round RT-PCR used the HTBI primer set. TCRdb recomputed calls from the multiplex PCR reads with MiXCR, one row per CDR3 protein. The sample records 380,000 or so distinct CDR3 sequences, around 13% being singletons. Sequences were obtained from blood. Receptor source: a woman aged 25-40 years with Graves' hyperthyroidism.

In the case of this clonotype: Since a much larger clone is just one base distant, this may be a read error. The chain's CDR3 is CAISAQDNEQFF. The CDR3 DNA reads TGTGCCATCAGTGCGCAGGACAATGAGCAGTTCTTC. The chain recombines TRBV10-3 with TRBJ2-1; no clear D gene. The CDR3 contains 12 residues. Per the germline V gene, CDR1 is ENHRY and CDR2 is SYGVKD. The V end lost 4 bases, the J end lost 5 bases, and 6 bases lay between the germline ends.

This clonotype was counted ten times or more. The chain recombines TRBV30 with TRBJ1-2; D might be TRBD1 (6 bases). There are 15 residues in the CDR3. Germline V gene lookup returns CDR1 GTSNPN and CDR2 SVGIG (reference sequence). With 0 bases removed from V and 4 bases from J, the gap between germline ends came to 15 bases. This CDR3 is CAWSVHQGRGYGYTF. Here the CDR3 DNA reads TGTGCCTGGAGTGTACATCAGGGCAGGGGCTATGGCTACACCTTC.

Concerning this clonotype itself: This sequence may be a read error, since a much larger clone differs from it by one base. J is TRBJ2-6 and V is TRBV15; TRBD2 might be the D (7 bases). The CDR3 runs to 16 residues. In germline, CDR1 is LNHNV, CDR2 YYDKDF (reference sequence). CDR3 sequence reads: CAISVGGGSGANVLTF. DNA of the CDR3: TGTGCCATCAGCGTGGGAGGGGGCTCTGGGGCCAACGTCCTGACTTTC.

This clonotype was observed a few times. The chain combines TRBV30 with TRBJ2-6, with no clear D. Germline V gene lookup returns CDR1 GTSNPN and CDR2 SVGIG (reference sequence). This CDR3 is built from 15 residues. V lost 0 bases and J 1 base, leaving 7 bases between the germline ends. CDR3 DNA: TGTGCCTGGAGTGTGCAGGTTTCTGGGGCCAACGTCCTGACTTTC. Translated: CAWSVQVSGANVLTF. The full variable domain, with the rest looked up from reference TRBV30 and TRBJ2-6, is SQTIHQWPATLVQPVGSPLSLECTVEGTSNPNLYWYRQAAGRGLQLLFYSVGIGQISSEVPQNLSASRPQDRQFILSSKKLLLSDSGFYLCAWSVQVSGANVLTFGAGSRLTVL.

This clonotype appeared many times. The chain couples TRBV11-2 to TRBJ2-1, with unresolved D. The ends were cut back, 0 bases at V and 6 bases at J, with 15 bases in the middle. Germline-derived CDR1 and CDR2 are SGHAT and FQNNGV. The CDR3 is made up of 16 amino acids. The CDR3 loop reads CASSLDSANWGNEQFF. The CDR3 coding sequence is TGTGCCAGCAGCTTAGATAGTGCGAATTGGGGCAATGAGCAGTTCTTC. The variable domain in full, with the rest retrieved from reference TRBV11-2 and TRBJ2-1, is EAGVAQSPRYKIIEKRQSVAFWCNPISGHATLYWYQQILGQGPKLLIQFQNNGVVDDSQLPKDRFSAERLKGVDSTLKIQPAKLEDSAVYLCASSLDSANWGNEQFFGPGTRLTVL.

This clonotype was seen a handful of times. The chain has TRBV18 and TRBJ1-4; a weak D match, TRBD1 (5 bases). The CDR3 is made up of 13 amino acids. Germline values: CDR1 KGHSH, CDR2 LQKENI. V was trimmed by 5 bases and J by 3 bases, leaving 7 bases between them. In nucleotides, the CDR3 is TGTGCCAGCTCAGGGGGATCTAATGAAAAACTGTTTTTT. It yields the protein CASSGGSNEKLFF.

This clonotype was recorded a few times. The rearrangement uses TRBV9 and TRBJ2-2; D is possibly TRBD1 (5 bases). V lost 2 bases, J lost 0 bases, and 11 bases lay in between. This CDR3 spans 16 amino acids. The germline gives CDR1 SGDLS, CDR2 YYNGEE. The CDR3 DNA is TGTGCCAGCAGCGTCCGGGTGACAGCGAACACCGGGGAGCTGTTTTTT. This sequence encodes CASSVRVTANTGELFF.

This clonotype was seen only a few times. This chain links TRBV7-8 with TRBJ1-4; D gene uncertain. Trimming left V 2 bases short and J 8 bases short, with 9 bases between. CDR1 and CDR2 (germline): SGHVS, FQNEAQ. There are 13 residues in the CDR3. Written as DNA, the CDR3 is TGTGCCAGCAGCTTAAGGTCCCCAGAAAAACTGTTTTTT. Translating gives CASSLRSPEKLFF.

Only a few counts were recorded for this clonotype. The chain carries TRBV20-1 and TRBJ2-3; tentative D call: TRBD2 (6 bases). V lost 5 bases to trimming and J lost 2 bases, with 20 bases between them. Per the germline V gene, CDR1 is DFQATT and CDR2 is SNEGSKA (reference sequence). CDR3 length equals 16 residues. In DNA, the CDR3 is TGCAGTGCTTACTCCCGGCGGGGCGGAGACACAGATACGCAGTATTTT. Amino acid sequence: CSAYSRRGGDTDTQYF.

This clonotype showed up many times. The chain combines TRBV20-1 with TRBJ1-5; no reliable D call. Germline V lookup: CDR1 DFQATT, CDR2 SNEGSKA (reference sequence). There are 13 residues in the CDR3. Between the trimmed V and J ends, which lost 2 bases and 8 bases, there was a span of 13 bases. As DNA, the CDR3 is TGCAGTGCTAGACGGGAAGATTGGGAGCCCCAGCATTTT. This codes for CSARREDWEPQHF.

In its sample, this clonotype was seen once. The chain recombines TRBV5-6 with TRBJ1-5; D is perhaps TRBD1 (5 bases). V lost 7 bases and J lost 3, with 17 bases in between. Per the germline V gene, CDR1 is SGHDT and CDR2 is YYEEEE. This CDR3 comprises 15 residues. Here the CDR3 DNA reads TGTGCCAGCTCTTCGTCCGGGGCCTTCAATCAGCCCCAGCATTTT. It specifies CASSSSGAFNQPQHF.

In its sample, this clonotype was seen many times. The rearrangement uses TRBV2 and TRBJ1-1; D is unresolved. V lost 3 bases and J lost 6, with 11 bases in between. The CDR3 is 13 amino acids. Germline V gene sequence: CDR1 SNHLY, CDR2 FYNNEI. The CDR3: CASSEDRGSEAFF. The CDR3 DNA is TGTGCCAGCAGTGAGGACCGGGGTTCTGAAGCTTTCTTT.

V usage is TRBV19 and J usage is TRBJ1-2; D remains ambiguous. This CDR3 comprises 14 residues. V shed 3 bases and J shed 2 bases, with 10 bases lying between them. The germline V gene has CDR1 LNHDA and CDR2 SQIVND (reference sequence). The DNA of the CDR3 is TGTGCCAGTAGTATTCCGGGAGTGAACTATGGCTACACCTTC. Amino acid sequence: CASSIPGVNYGYTF. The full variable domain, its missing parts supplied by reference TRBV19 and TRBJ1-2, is DGGITQSPKYLFRKEGQNVTLSCEQNLNHDAMYWYRQDPGQGLRLIYYSQIVNDFQKGDIAEGYSVSREKKESFPLTVTSAQKNPTAFYLCASSIPGVNYGYTFGSGTRLTVV.

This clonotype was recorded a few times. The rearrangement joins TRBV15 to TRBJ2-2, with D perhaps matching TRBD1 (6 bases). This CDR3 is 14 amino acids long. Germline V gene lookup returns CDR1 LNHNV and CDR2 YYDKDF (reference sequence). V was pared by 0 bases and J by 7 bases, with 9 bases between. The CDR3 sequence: CATSRDRGYGELFF. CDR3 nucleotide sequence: TGTGCCACCAGCAGAGATAGGGGGTACGGGGAGCTGTTTTTT.

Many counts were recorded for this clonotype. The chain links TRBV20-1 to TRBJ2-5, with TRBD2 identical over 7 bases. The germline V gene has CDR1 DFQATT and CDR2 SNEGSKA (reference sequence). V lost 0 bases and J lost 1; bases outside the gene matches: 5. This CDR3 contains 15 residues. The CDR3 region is CSAREWASGQETQYF. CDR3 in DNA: TGCAGTGCTAGAGAATGGGCTAGCGGCCAAGAGACCCAGTACTTC.

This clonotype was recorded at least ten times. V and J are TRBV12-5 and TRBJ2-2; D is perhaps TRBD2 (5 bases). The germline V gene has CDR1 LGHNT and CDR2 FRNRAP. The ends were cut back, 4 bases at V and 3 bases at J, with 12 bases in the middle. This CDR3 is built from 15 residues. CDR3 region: CASGSGFGDTGELFF. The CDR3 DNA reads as TGTGCTAGTGGTTCGGGGTTTGGGGACACCGGGGAGCTGTTTTTT. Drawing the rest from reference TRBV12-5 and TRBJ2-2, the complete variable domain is DARVTQTPRHKVTEMGQEVTMRCQPILGHNTVFWYRQTMMQGLELLAYFRNRAPLDDSGMPKDRFSAEMPDATLATLKIQPSEPRDSAVYFCASGSGFGDTGELFFGEGSRLTVL.

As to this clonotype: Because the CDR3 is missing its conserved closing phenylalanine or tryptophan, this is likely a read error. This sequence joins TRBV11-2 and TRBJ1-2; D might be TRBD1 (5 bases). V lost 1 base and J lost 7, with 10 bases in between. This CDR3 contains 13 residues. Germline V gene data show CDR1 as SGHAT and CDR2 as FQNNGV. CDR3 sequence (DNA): TGTGCCAGCAGCTTAGCCAGGGTCCGTGGCTACACCCTC. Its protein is CASSLARVRGYTL.

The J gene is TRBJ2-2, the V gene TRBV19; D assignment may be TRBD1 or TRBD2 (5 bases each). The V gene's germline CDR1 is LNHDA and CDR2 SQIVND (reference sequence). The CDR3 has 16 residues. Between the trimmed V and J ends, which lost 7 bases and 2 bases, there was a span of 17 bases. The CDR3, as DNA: TGTGCCAGTATCACCCGAGGGACGGGAAACACCGGGGAGCTGTTTTTT. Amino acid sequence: CASITRGTGNTGELFF.

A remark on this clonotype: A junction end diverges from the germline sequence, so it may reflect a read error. The CDR3 DNA reads TGTGCCAGCAGCTTAGTAGGGGGCAACTACAATGAGCAGCTCTTC. Protein sequence: CASSLVGGNYNEQLF. This chain uses TRBV11-2 with TRBJ2-1; 7 bases match TRBD1. CDR3 length: 15 amino acids. Germline CDR1 is SGHAT and CDR2 is FQNNGV. The full variable domain, rest sourced from reference TRBV11-2 and TRBJ2-1, is EAGVAQSPRYKIIEKRQSVAFWCNPISGHATLYWYQQILGQGPKLLIQFQNNGVVDDSQLPKDRFSAERLKGVDSTLKIQPAKLEDSAVYLCASSLVGGNYNEQLFGPGTRLTVL.

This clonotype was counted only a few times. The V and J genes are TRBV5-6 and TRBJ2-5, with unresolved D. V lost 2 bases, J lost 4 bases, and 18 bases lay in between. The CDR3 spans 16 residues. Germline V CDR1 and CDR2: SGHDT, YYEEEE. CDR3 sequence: CASSLGSERVVETQYF. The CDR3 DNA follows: TGTGCCAGCAGCTTAGGATCGGAAAGGGTCGTAGAGACCCAGTACTTC.

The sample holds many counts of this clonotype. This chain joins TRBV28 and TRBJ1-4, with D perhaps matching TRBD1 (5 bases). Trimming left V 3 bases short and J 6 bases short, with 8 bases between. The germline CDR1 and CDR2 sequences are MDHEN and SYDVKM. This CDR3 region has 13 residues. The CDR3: CASSLGRDEKLFF. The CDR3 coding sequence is TGTGCCAGCAGTTTGGGCAGGGATGAAAAACTGTTTTTT.

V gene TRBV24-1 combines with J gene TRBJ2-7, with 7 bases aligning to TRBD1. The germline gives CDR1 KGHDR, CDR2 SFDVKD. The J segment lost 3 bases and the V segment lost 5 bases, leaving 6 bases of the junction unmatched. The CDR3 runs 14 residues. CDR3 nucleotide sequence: TGTGCCACCAGTGCCCGGGACAGTGGCTACGAGCAGTACTTC. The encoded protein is CATSARDSGYEQYF.

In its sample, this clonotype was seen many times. The CDR3 spells CASSRTVVSNQPQHF. In nucleotides, the CDR3 is TGTGCCAGCAGTAGGACAGTCGTTAGCAATCAGCCCCAGCATTTT. The gene calls are TRBV27 and TRBJ1-5; TRBD1 might be the D (6 bases). V lost 5 bases and J lost 0, with 11 bases in between. Germline CDR1 is MNHEY and CDR2 is SMNVEV (reference sequence). The CDR3 length is 15 residues.

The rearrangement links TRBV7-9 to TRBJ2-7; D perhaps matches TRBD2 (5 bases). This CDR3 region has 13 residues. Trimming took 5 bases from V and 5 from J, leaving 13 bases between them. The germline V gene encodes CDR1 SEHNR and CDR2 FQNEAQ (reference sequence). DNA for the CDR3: TGTGCCAGCAGCCAAGAGCCCGGGAACGAGCAGTACTTC. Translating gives CASSQEPGNEQYF.

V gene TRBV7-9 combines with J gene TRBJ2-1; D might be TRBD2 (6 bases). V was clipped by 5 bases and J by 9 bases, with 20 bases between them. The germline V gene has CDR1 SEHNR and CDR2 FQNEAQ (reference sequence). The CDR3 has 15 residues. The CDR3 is CASSPRGYGSGEQFF. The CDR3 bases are TGTGCCAGCAGCCCCCGGGGGTACGGGAGCGGTGAGCAGTTCTTC.

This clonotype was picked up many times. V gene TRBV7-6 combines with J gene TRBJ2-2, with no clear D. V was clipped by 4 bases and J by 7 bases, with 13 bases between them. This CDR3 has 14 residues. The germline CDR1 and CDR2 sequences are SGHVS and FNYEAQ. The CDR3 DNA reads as TGTGCCAGCAGCTACCGGGTCCGCGGCGGGGAGCTGTTTTTT. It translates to CASSYRVRGGELFF.

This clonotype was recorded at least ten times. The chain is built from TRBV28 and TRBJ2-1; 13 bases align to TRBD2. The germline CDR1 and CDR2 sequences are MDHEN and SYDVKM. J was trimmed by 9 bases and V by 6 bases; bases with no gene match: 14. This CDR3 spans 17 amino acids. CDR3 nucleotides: TGTGCCAGCAGACCTGGGACTAGCGGGAAATTAAGGGTTGAGCAGTTCTTC. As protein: CASRPGTSGKLRVEQFF.

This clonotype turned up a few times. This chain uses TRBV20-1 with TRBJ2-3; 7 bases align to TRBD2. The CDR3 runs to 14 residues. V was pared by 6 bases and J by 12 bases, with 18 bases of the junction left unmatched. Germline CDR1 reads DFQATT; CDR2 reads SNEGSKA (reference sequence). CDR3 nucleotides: TGCAGTGCAGGACGACTAGCCGGGAAAGGGGTACAGTATTTT. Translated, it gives CSAGRLAGKGVQYF.